The sequence of this T cell receptor beta chain was determined in a study of blood T cell repertoires in COVID-19. The junction had 10 bases not matched to a gene; V was cut back by 4 bases and J by 10 bases. Germline-derived CDR1 and CDR2 are SNHLY and FYNNEI. This CDR3 region has 16 residues. The data were produced by immunoSEQ multiplex PCR, yet TCRdb's version contains in-frame clones alone and is incomplete. Altogether hundreds of thousands of clones are present, approximately 86% being singletons, with the ten largest covering approximately 9%. This receptor was identified in a woman aged 18-29 years who had recovered from COVID-19. Sequenced: PBMCs or T cells enriched from blood (not recorded which). This chain links TRBV2 with TRBJ2-1; 13 nucleotides match TRBD2. The CDR3 DNA sequence: TGTGCCAGCAGTGTCGGAGTCCCGGGACTAGCGGGAGAGCAGTTCTTC. Amino acids: CASSVGVPGLAGEQFF.